The 23 T cell receptor beta chains below were found in one sample sequenced in a study of blood T cell repertoires in COVID-19. TCRdb keeps only in-frame clones here, not all; method: immunoSEQ multiplex PCR. The data hold fewer than 250,000 clones, with 84% observed a single time. Material for sequencing was peripheral blood. The receptors were gathered from a woman older than 75 with COVID-19, enrolled during active disease.

The chain employs TRBV28 and TRBJ1-2, with TRBD1 matching over 11 bases. The CDR3 covers 17 residues. The V gene end was trimmed by 5 bases and the J gene end by 4 bases; junction bases not matched to a gene: 12. In germline, CDR1 is MDHEN, CDR2 SYDVKM. CDR3 in amino acids: CASSPSDRGHVIYGYTF. In DNA, the CDR3 is TGTGCCAGCAGTCCGTCGGACAGGGGGCATGTTATCTATGGCTACACCTTC.

The chain links TRBV11-3 to TRBJ1-3, with a tentative D call TRBD1 (5 bases). Germline CDR1 reads SGHNT; CDR2 reads YENEEA. V was pared by 5 bases and J by 8 bases, with 10 bases between. The CDR3 totals 12 residues. The CDR3 DNA sequence: TGTGCCAGCAGCCTACAAGGGGACACCATATATTTT. Amino acids: CASSLQGDTIYF. Combining the CDR3 with reference TRBV11-3 and TRBJ1-3 gives the whole variable domain EAGVVQSPRYKIIEKKQPVAFWCNPISGHNTLYWYLQNLGQGPELLIRYENEEAVDDSQLPKDRFSAERLKGVDSTLKIQPAELGDSAVYLCASSLQGDTIYFGEGSWLTVV.

The rearrangement joins TRBV6-5 to TRBJ1-1, with TRBD1 as a possible D gene (5 bases). CDR1 MNHEY and CDR2 SVGAGI come from the germline V gene. Trimming left V 0 bases short and J 7 bases short, with 6 bases between. The CDR3 contains 12 residues. CDR3 in amino acids: CASSYSTGEAFF. As DNA, the CDR3 is TGTGCCAGCAGTTACTCAACAGGTGAAGCTTTCTTT.

V is TRBV19 and J is TRBJ1-2, with 9 bases aligning to TRBD1. J gave up 8 bases and V 2 bases, and 6 bases lay outside the gene matches. The length of the CDR3 is 14 residues. Germline loops: CDR1 LNHDA, CDR2 SQIVND (reference sequence). For the CDR3, the DNA is TGTGCCAGTAGTATACTGGGGACAGGGAAAGGCTACACCTTC. This encodes CASSILGTGKGYTF.

The chain employs TRBV28 and TRBJ2-7; a weak D match, TRBD2 (7 bases). Per the germline V gene, CDR1 is MDHEN and CDR2 is SYDVKM. CDR3 size: 15 residues. V shed 5 bases and J shed 0 bases, with 14 bases lying between them. CDR3 region: CASSKGGVDSYEQYV. The CDR3 DNA is TGTGCCAGCAGTAAGGGGGGGGTGGACTCCTACGAGCAGTACGTC.

The chain employs TRBV3-1 (or the pseudogene TRBV3-2) and TRBJ2-5, with D tentatively TRBD1 (6 bases). The CDR3 extends over 13 amino acids. Trimming removed 5 bases at V and 1 base at J, with 8 bases between. Germline CDR1 LGHDT, CDR2 YNNKEL (reference sequence). This CDR3 reads CASSRTVQETQYF. The CDR3 nucleotides are TGTGCCAGCAGCAGGACAGTCCAAGAGACCCAGTACTTC.

The chain uses TRBV5-1 and TRBJ2-1, with TRBD2 as a possible D gene (6 bases). V was pared by 0 bases and J by 1 base, with 8 bases between. Germline V CDR1 and CDR2: SGHRS, YFSETQ. There are 15 residues in the CDR3. The CDR3 bases are TGCGCCAGCAGCTTGGCGGGGGAGTCCTACAATGAGCAGTTCTTC. Translation: CASSLAGESYNEQFF.

This clone has more than one count but fewer than ten. The V gene is TRBV24-1, the J gene TRBJ1-5, with 7 bases aligning to TRBD1. The CDR3 consists of 13 residues. Germline lookup yields CDR1 KGHDR and CDR2 SFDVKD. The trim removed 5 bases at V and 5 bases at J, leaving 2 bases unmatched. In DNA, the CDR3 is TGTGCCACCAGTGCTACAGGGGATCAGCCCCAGCATTTT. It codes for CATSATGDQPQHF.

This chain connects TRBV18 to TRBJ2-1; perhaps TRBD2 as D (6 bases). V lost 0 bases to trimming and J lost 9 bases, with 15 bases between them. The V gene's germline CDR1 is KGHSH and CDR2 LQKENI. The length of the CDR3 is 15 residues. The CDR3, as DNA: TGTGCCAGCTCACCACCGGCCGGGCGGGATGTTGAGCAGTTCTTC. The encoded protein is CASSPPAGRDVEQFF.

The genes are TRBV25-1 and TRBJ1-3; D is uncertain. V lost 4 bases to trimming and J lost 4 bases, with 14 bases between them. The CDR3 covers 15 residues. The germline V gene encodes CDR1 MGHDK and CDR2 SYGVNS. CDR3: CASSVLGGGGNTIYF. CDR3 nucleotide sequence: TGTGCCAGCAGTGTTCTCGGTGGAGGGGGAAACACCATATATTTT.

CDR3 protein: CSIKKLEQFF. The CDR3 DNA follows: TGCAGCATAAAAAAACTCGAGCAGTTCTTC. The V gene is TRBV29-1, the J gene TRBJ2-1; D unclear. The V end was cut by 8 bases, the J end by 10 bases, with 12 bases between. The CDR3 has 10 residues. Per germline, CDR1 SQVTM and CDR2 ANQGSEA.

V and J are TRBV2 and TRBJ1-1, with D perhaps TRBD1 (6 bases). Germline CDR1 is SNHLY and CDR2 is FYNNEI. Trimming cost V 3 bases and J 1 base, with 9 bases left between them. The CDR3 has 14 residues. The CDR3 protein is CASSDRGGNTEAFF. The CDR3 DNA reads as TGTGCCAGCAGTGACAGGGGTGGGAACACTGAAGCTTTCTTT.

This chain connects TRBV28 to TRBJ2-1, with a weak D call TRBD2 (6 bases). Germline-derived CDR1 and CDR2 are MDHEN and SYDVKM. The V and J ends lost 3 bases and 4 bases respectively, with 13 bases between them. The CDR3 runs to 15 residues. CDR3 bases: TGTGCCAGCAGTTTGGGGGGAGTACTATACAATGAGCAGTTCTTC. It encodes CASSLGGVLYNEQFF.

The V and J genes are TRBV24-1 and TRBJ1-2, with D possibly being TRBD1 (5 bases). The germline gives CDR1 KGHDR, CDR2 SFDVKD. The length of the CDR3 is 15 residues. With 3 bases removed from V and 2 bases from J, the gap between germline ends came to 12 bases. CDR3 loop: CATSDTQGPNYGYTF. The DNA of the CDR3 is TGTGCCACCAGTGATACTCAGGGTCCCAACTATGGCTACACCTTC.

This chain connects TRBV19 to TRBJ1-1, with D perhaps matching TRBD1 (5 bases). Trimming took 3 bases from V and 2 from J, leaving 16 bases between them. The V gene's germline CDR1 is LNHDA and CDR2 SQIVND (reference sequence). There are 16 residues in the CDR3. The DNA for the CDR3 is TGTGCCAGTAGTATGGAAGGGGCCGGTATCAACACTGAAGCTTTCTTT. It codes for CASSMEGAGINTEAFF.

This chain connects TRBV7-6 to TRBJ2-2; 8 bases align to TRBD2. V lost 1 base to trimming and J lost 6 bases; unmatched junction nucleotides: 7. The CDR3 has 16 amino acids. CDR1 and CDR2 (germline): SGHVS, FNYEAQ. CDR3 sequence: CASSLVSGGAAGELFF. CDR3 sequence (DNA): TGTGCCAGCAGCTTAGTCAGCGGGGGTGCTGCCGGGGAGCTGTTTTTT.

J is TRBJ1-6 and V is TRBV19, with TRBD1 identical over 7 bases. V trimming: 7 bases; J trimming: 5 bases; junction bases outside the gene matches: 5. From germline, CDR1 is LNHDA and CDR2 SQIVND (reference sequence). This CDR3 is built from 14 residues. The CDR3 DNA is TGTGCCAGTAAGGAGACAGGGAATAATTCACCCCTCCACTTT. Its protein is CASKETGNNSPLHF.

This sequence joins TRBV4-3 and TRBJ1-2; perhaps TRBD1 as D (6 bases). Trimming pared 3 bases from V and 5 bases from J, leaving 16 bases between. The CDR3 consists of 15 residues. The germline V gene encodes CDR1 LGHNA and CDR2 YSLEER. The CDR3 DNA reads TGCGCCAGCAGCCAGGGGGCCGACGGGGTGTATGGCTACACCTTC. Amino acid sequence: CASSQGADGVYGYTF.

The CDR3 sequence: CASSASGTSTDTQYF. CDR3 coding DNA: TGTGCCAGTAGCGCTAGCGGGACTAGCACAGATACGCAGTATTTT. V usage is TRBV19 and J usage is TRBJ2-3, with 9 positions matching TRBD2. This CDR3 is built from 15 residues. Germline-derived CDR1 and CDR2 are LNHDA and SQIVND (reference sequence). V lost 6 bases and J lost 0; bases outside the gene matches: 4.

The gene calls are TRBV6-2 or TRBV6-3 and TRBJ1-5; tentatively, D is TRBD1 (5 bases). This CDR3 comprises 13 residues. Germline lookup yields CDR1 MNHEY and CDR2 SVGEGT. V was pared by 0 bases and J by 6 bases, with 6 bases between. This CDR3 is CASSYSTVQPQHF. The CDR3 coding sequence is TGTGCCAGCAGTTACTCGACAGTTCAGCCCCAGCATTTT.

This chain connects TRBV6-9 to TRBJ1-2, with D hard to call. This CDR3 comprises 13 residues. Looked up from germline, CDR1 is MNHGY and CDR2 is SVAAGI. The ends were cut back, 11 bases at V and 4 bases at J, with 17 bases in the middle. The CDR3 reads CAGGFLLGYGYTF. The CDR3 DNA reads as TGTGCCGGTGGGTTTTTGCTAGGCTATGGCTACACCTTC.

This clone was recorded only once. The V call is TRBV25-1, the J call TRBJ2-1; possibly TRBD1 for D (6 bases). The CDR3 is 14 amino acids. V was clipped by 3 bases and J by 4 bases, with 10 bases between them. Germline V gene sequence: CDR1 MGHDK, CDR2 SYGVNS. CDR3 coding DNA: TGTGCCAGCAGTGATGAACAGGGTTACAATGAGCAGTTCTTC. Protein: CASSDEQGYNEQFF.

V is TRBV4-1 and J is TRBJ2-5, with D maybe TRBD2 (5 bases). CDR1 is MGHRA, CDR2 YSYEKL, per germline. V lost 0 bases to trimming and J lost 3 bases, with 20 bases between them. CDR3 length: 18 amino acids. The CDR3 DNA is TGCGCCAGCAGCCAAGAAAGAAGTAGCGCGGGTAGGGAAGAGACCCAGTACTTC. This sequence encodes CASSQERSSAGREETQYF.